This is a list of T cell receptor beta chains from one sample in a study of cytomegalovirus exposure and HLA in healthy donors. Profiled with immunoSEQ multiplex PCR; TCRdb holds only in-frame clones, not every one. Across 200,000 to 250,000 clones, the top ten clones capture approximately 1% of the sample. The sample consisted of PBMCs. The origin of the receptors is a woman in her 30s in good health and CMV-seropositive. Both conserved end residues are part of each CDR3. A D gene is named only where the DNA matches it firmly.

TRBJ2-5 11 TRBV6-5 - CASTSRETQYF TGTGCCAGCACTTCGAGAGAGACCCAGTACTTC
TRBJ2-2 15 TRBV4-3 TRBD1 CASNPGQGGSGELFF TGCGCCAGCAACCCGGGACAGGGGGGTTCCGGGGAGCTGTTTTTT
TRBJ1-5 15 TRBV19 - CASSSFDRSNQPQHF TGTGCCAGTAGTAGCTTCGACAGGAGCAATCAGCCCCAGCATTTT
TRBJ2-7 14 TRBV4-3 - CASSQDRVRGEQYF TGCGCCAGCAGCCAAGATCGGGTTCGAGGCGAGCAGTACTTC
TRBJ2-7 16 TRBV4-3 TRBD2 CASSQDFGSGGYEQYF TGCGCCAGCAGCCAAGATTTCGGTAGCGGGGGTTACGAGCAGTACTTC
TRBJ2-7 15 TRBV4-3 TRBD2 CASSQRGGSTYEQYF TGCGCCAGCAGCCAAAGGGGCGGGAGTACGTACGAGCAGTACTTC
TRBJ2-3 16 TRBV7-9 - CASSFAMGGPRDTQYF TGTGCCAGCAGCTTCGCTATGGGGGGTCCTCGGGATACGCAGTATTTT
TRBJ1-4 16 TRBV25-1 - CASSESVGRRGEKLFF TGTGCCAGCAGTGAAAGCGTTGGGCGGAGGGGTGAAAAACTGTTTTTT
TRBJ1-1 14 TRBV10-3 - CAISGTGQSFEAFF TGTGCCATCAGTGGGACCGGACAGAGCTTTGAAGCTTTCTTT
TRBJ1-2 15 TRBV4-1 - CVSSQREEGVSRSTF TGCGTCAGCAGCCAACGGGAAGAGGGGGTGTCCCGGTCCACCTTC
TRBJ1-5 15 TRBV4-3 - CASSHSAGEGQPQHF TGCGCCAGCAGCCATTCGGCAGGGGAGGGTCAGCCCCAGCATTTT
TRBJ1-4 18 TRBV19 - CASSIDYLKTGGDEKLFF TGTGCCAGTAGTATAGATTACCTCAAAACAGGTGGAGATGAAAAACTGTTTTTT
TRBJ1-2 13 TRBV5-4 TRBD1 CASSGTGGKGYTF TGTGCCAGCAGCGGCACAGGGGGCAAAGGCTACACCTTC
TRBJ2-1 19 TRBV14 - CASSQDVGRGLLMYNEQFF TGTGCCAGCAGCCAAGATGTAGGGCGGGGGCTCCTAATGTACAATGAGCAGTTCTTC
TRBJ1-5 11 TRBV12-5 - CASGLRGIMNF TGTGCTAGTGGTTTGAGGGGGATCATGAATTTT
TRBJ2-3 16 TRBV10-3 - CAISPPGAASTDTQYF TGTGCCATCAGTCCCCCAGGGGCGGCTAGCACAGATACGCAGTATTTT